One sample yielded the 27 T cell receptor beta chains listed below, sequenced in a study of vaccination and CD4 T cells after COVID-19 (dated by TCRdb to 2022 to 2024). These receptors have no known antigen. Libraries were made using PCR. The sample was run on an Illumina iSeq 100. At the Johns Hopkins FTIC core, DNA from the cultured CD4+ T cells underwent TCR sequencing with the Oncomine TCR Beta short-read assay. Using fastp trimming at Q25 and MiXCR clonotype assembly, TCRdb reanalyzed the public sequencing data and kept in-frame beta chains. Entries are consolidated by CDR3 protein sequence, retaining the most common genes and DNA. The sample table shows approximately 12,000 distinct CDR3 sequences, and 50% to 60% are seen once. About 15% of the sample goes to the ten largest clones. The treatment or condition label on this specimen signifies: approximately 11-day PBMC culture with coronavirus spike peptide pools or control peptides (ViraFEST assay).

Sequenced material: CD4+ T cells from blood, cultured in vitro. These receptor sequences come from a human donor who had recovered from COVID-19.

The genes are TRBV15 and TRBJ2-5; D may be TRBD1 or TRBD2 (5 bases each). V dropped 0 bases and J dropped 9 bases, with 14 bases sitting between them. The CDR3 runs to 14 residues. Germline V gene lookup returns CDR1 LNHNV and CDR2 YYDKDF (reference sequence). In DNA form, the CDR3 reads TGTGCCACCAGCAGAGAGGACACCGCGAGGGCCCAGTACTTC. Encoded protein: CATSREDTARAQYF.

This chain uses TRBV7-2 with TRBJ1-6, with D unresolved. Between the trimmed V and J ends, which lost 4 bases and 10 bases, there was a span of 17 bases. The CDR3 is 15 residues long. Germline V lookup: CDR1 SGHTA, CDR2 FQGNSA. In nucleotides, the CDR3 is TGTGCCAGCAGCTACGGAACCGTTATTGGGTCACCCCTCCACTTT. This sequence encodes CASSYGTVIGSPLHF. Drawing the rest from reference TRBV7-2 and TRBJ1-6, the complete variable domain is GAGVSQSPSNKVTEKGKDVELRCDPISGHTALYWYRQSLGQGLEFLIYFQGNSAPDKSGLPSDRFSAERTGGSVSTLTIQRTQQEDSAVYLCASSYGTVIGSPLHFGNGTRLTVT.

This chain connects TRBV28 to TRBJ2-2; TRBD1 agrees at 8 bases. Unmatched junction bases numbered 4, after V lost 3 bases and J lost 4 bases. CDR1 is MDHEN and CDR2 is SYDVKM in the germline V gene. The CDR3 totals 15 residues. The CDR3 DNA sequence: TGTGCCAGCAGTTTTTCGACAGGGGCCACCGGGGAGCTGTTTTTT. Protein sequence: CASSFSTGATGELFF.

There are a few counts of this clonotype. As DNA, the CDR3 is TGTGCCAGCAGCTTAGTAGCGGGAGTAGGATACGAGCAGTACTTC. Its translation is CASSLVAGVGYEQYF. The rearrangement joins TRBV7-9 to TRBJ2-7; 9 bases fit TRBD2. CDR1 and CDR2 (germline): SEHNR, FQNEAQ (reference sequence). CDR3 length: 15 amino acids. The J segment lost 4 bases and the V segment lost 1 base, leaving 5 bases of the junction unmatched.

This rearrangement joins TRBV5-4 to TRBJ2-5, with no clear D. V gave up 0 bases and J gave up 0 bases, with 6 bases separating them. In germline, CDR1 is SGHNT, CDR2 YYREEE (reference sequence). The CDR3 totals 14 residues. Written as DNA, the CDR3 is TGTGCCAGCAGCTTGGGACCGAACCAAGAGACCCAGTACTTC. This gives the protein CASSLGPNQETQYF.

A few counts support this clonotype. The V call is TRBV6-1, the J call TRBJ2-2; D is uncertain. Germline lookup yields CDR1 MNHNS and CDR2 SASEGT. V lost 5 bases to trimming and J lost 6 bases, with 7 bases between them. CDR3 length equals 12 residues. CDR3 in DNA: TGTGCCAGCAGTCCTACAGCCGGGGAGCTGTTTTTT. Protein sequence: CASSPTAGELFF.

This clonotype was detected a few times. The rearrangement uses TRBV27 and TRBJ1-2; D is uncertain. There are 16 residues in the CDR3. The germline V and J ends were trimmed by 0 bases and 4 bases, with 15 bases remaining between them. CDR1 is MNHEY and CDR2 is SMNVEV in the germline V gene (reference sequence). CDR3 nucleotide sequence: TGTGCCAGCAGTTTATCGCACGGAGACGGACCCTATGGCTACACCTTC. Translating gives CASSLSHGDGPYGYTF.

This clonotype was detected once. J is TRBJ2-7 and V is TRBV28; 14 bases agree with TRBD2. V lost 4 bases to trimming and J lost 3 bases; unmatched junction nucleotides: 14. This CDR3 contains 19 residues. From germline, CDR1 is MDHEN and CDR2 SYDVKM. DNA for the CDR3: TGTGCCAGCAGTTCACCCTGGACTAGCGGGAGGCCCCGTAACTACGAGCAGTACTTC. Protein product: CASSSPWTSGRPRNYEQYF.

This clonotype appeared a few times. The gene calls are TRBV6-2 or TRBV6-3 and TRBJ2-5; perhaps TRBD2 as D (6 bases). The CDR3 is 11 amino acids. The germline CDR1 and CDR2 sequences are MNHEY and SVGEGT. V gave up 10 bases and J gave up 5 bases, with 11 bases separating them. CDR3 sequence reads: CAIARGETQYF. CDR3 in DNA: TGTGCCATCGCCCGGGGGGAGACCCAGTACTTC.

This clonotype was counted a single time. V and J are TRBV19 and TRBJ2-1; D possibly matches TRBD1 or TRBD2 (6 bases each). CDR1 is LNHDA, CDR2 SQIVND, per germline (reference sequence). Trimming pared 6 bases from V and 6 bases from J, leaving 24 bases between. There are 17 residues in the CDR3. The CDR3 DNA is TGTGCCAGTAGCCGAATCAGGGGAGCGGGCAGGAGCAATGAGCAGTTCTTC. Translated, it gives CASSRIRGAGRSNEQFF.

The V and J genes are TRBV18 and TRBJ2-1; TRBD2 agrees at 7 bases. Trimming cost V 4 bases and J 10 bases; bases outside gene matches: 7. The CDR3 covers 13 residues. CDR1 is KGHSH, CDR2 LQKENI, per germline. CDR3 DNA: TGTGCCAGCTCACTCGGACTAGAGCGAGAGCAGTTCTTC. This codes for CASSLGLEREQFF.

This clonotype showed up just a few times. The V gene is TRBV27, the J gene TRBJ2-7, with 8 bases fitting TRBD2. The ends lost 5 bases at V and 4 bases at J; junction bases unmatched: 13. CDR3 length: 16 residues. The germline gives CDR1 MNHEY, CDR2 SMNVEV (reference sequence). CDR3 nucleotides: TGTGCCAGCAGTCCACGACTAGCGAAACTACTTTACGAGCAGTACTTC. Translating gives CASSPRLAKLLYEQYF.

This clonotype has only a few counts. The CDR3 DNA sequence: TGTGCCAGCACTAAGGACATCTCTGGAAACACCATATATTTT. This sequence encodes CASTKDISGNTIYF. The rearrangement joins TRBV12-3 or TRBV12-4 to TRBJ1-3; weak D call: TRBD1 (5 bases). V was trimmed by 7 bases and J by 0 bases, leaving 10 bases between them. CDR3 length equals 14 residues.

The V gene is TRBV7-2, the J gene TRBJ2-7; D call uncertain. Per the germline V gene, CDR1 is SGHTA and CDR2 is FQGNSA. V lost 3 bases and J lost 3, with 6 bases in between. The CDR3 sequence is 12 residues long. CDR3 in DNA: TGTGCCAGCAGCTTTGATCGCTACGAGCAGTACTTC. It translates to CASSFDRYEQYF. The full variable domain, rest sourced from reference TRBV7-2 and TRBJ2-7, is GAGVSQSPSNKVTEKGKDVELRCDPISGHTALYWYRQSLGQGLEFLIYFQGNSAPDKSGLPSDRFSAERTGGSVSTLTIQRTQQEDSAVYLCASSFDRYEQYFGPGTRLTVT.

This clonotype was observed a few times. The V call is TRBV20-1, the J call TRBJ2-3, with 7 positions matching TRBD2. Germline CDR1 reads DFQATT; CDR2 reads SNEGSKA (reference sequence). With V trimmed by 5 bases and J by 1 base, 6 bases remained unmatched. CDR3 size: 14 residues. The CDR3 DNA reads TGCAGTGCTCACGGGAGGTGGGGCACAGATACGCAGTATTTT. Translated, it gives CSAHGRWGTDTQYF.

V is TRBV19 and J is TRBJ2-3, with D unclear. The ends were cut back, 4 bases at V and 3 bases at J, with 8 bases in the middle. The CDR3 runs 13 residues. Germline CDR1 and CDR2: LNHDA and SQIVND (reference sequence). CDR3 bases: TGTGCCAGTAGTACGACCGAAACAGATACGCAGTATTTT. Amino acids: CASSTTETDTQYF.

The gene calls are TRBV7-9 and TRBJ2-2, with 8 bases lining up with TRBD2. The V gene's germline CDR1 is SEHNR and CDR2 FQNEAQ (reference sequence). V trimming: 8 bases; J trimming: 2 bases; junction bases outside the gene matches: 7. The length of the CDR3 is 15 residues. In DNA form, the CDR3 reads TGTGCCAGCGGTACTAGCGGCTTCAACACCGGGGAGCTGTTTTTT. Translation: CASGTSGFNTGELFF.

The chain links TRBV20-1 to TRBJ2-1, with 16 bases lining up with TRBD2. The junction had 6 bases not matched to a gene; V was cut back by 3 bases and J by 13 bases. The CDR3 is 14 residues long. CDR1 DFQATT and CDR2 SNEGSKA come from the germline V gene (reference sequence). The DNA for the CDR3 is TGCAGTGCTAGGATGGGACTAGCGGGAGGGCGACAGTTCTTC. Translated, it gives CSARMGLAGGRQFF.

V gene TRBV6-1 combines with J gene TRBJ2-3; a possible D gene is TRBD2 (5 bases). Germline lookup yields CDR1 MNHNS and CDR2 SASEGT. V was pared by 5 bases and J by 6 bases, with 9 bases between. This CDR3 has 12 residues. CDR3 in amino acids: CASSKIADTQYF. As DNA, the CDR3 is TGTGCCAGCAGTAAAATAGCGGATACGCAGTATTTT.

This chain joins TRBV7-9 and TRBJ1-2; D call uncertain. The V and J ends lost 5 bases and 0 bases respectively, with 13 bases between them. Germline loops: CDR1 SEHNR, CDR2 FQNEAQ (reference sequence). This CDR3 has 15 amino acids. CDR3 region: CASSPWEVPNYGYTF. CDR3 nucleotide sequence: TGTGCCAGCAGCCCCTGGGAGGTCCCTAACTATGGCTACACCTTC.

This sequence joins TRBV24-1 and TRBJ2-1; D might be TRBD1 (6 bases). Germline V gives CDR1 KGHDR, CDR2 SFDVKD. The CDR3 is 14 amino acids. Trimming removed 9 bases from V and 7 bases from J, with 18 bases in between. CDR3 in amino acids: CATEDPGQTNEQFF. The CDR3 DNA follows: TGTGCCACCGAAGACCCGGGACAAACTAATGAGCAGTTCTTC.

This clonotype was counted between two and nine times. The chain links TRBV7-9 to TRBJ2-3; D ambiguous. Trimming stripped 0 bases from V and 4 bases from J, with 2 bases between. Germline loops: CDR1 SEHNR, CDR2 FQNEAQ (reference sequence). The CDR3 is made up of 12 amino acids. The CDR3 is CASSLASDTQYF. The CDR3 DNA is TGTGCCAGCAGCTTAGCCTCAGATACGCAGTATTTT.

The chain uses TRBV7-3 and TRBJ2-6, with D maybe TRBD2 (6 bases). CDR1 SGHTA and CDR2 FQGTGA come from the germline V gene. CDR3 size: 17 residues. V dropped 1 base and J dropped 2 bases, with 12 bases sitting between them. Here the CDR3 DNA reads TGTGCCAGCAGCTTAATTGGCGGGGCTACTGGGGCCAACGTCCTGACTTTC. Its protein product is CASSLIGGATGANVLTF.

This clonotype was observed a handful of times. V and J are TRBV7-3 and TRBJ1-1; D is unclear. The CDR3 consists of 13 residues. The germline V gene has CDR1 SGHTA and CDR2 FQGTGA. V dropped 4 bases and J dropped 5 bases, with 11 bases sitting between them. The CDR3 DNA is TGTGCCAGCAGCTCTTCGGGTCGAACTGAAGCTTTCTTT. Translated, it gives CASSSSGRTEAFF.

This chain links TRBV20-1 with TRBJ1-1; D not certain. Looked up from germline, CDR1 is DFQATT and CDR2 is SNEGSKA (reference sequence). Trimming pared 3 bases from V and 4 bases from J, leaving 9 bases between. The length of the CDR3 is 12 residues. CDR3 DNA sequence: TGCAGTGCTAGTCGACGGGCCACTGAAGCTTTCTTT. It translates to CSASRRATEAFF.

DNA of the CDR3: TGCAGTGCCGATAGAGCGGGGACCAATGAGCAGTTCTTC. Translation: CSADRAGTNEQFF. The genes are TRBV20-1 and TRBJ2-1; 7 positions match TRBD2. Per the germline V gene, CDR1 is DFQATT and CDR2 is SNEGSKA (reference sequence). V shed 6 bases, J shed 6 bases, and the junction held 8 bases outside the gene matches. This CDR3 has 13 residues.

The rearrangement links TRBV10-3 to TRBJ1-2, with D perhaps matching TRBD1 (6 bases). The CDR3 is made up of 13 amino acids. Trimming shortened V by 6 bases and J by 7 bases, and 15 bases separated the two germline ends. Germline V lookup: CDR1 ENHRY, CDR2 SYGVKD. CDR3: CAISTEGVVGYTF. CDR3 DNA sequence: TGTGCCATCAGCACAGAGGGGGTGGTTGGCTACACCTTC.